Shown below are 6 T cell receptor beta chains from a single sample sequenced in a study of cytomegalovirus exposure and HLA in healthy donors. The PCR contained 60 Vbeta and 13 Jbeta primers. Sequencing was performed with immunoSEQ multiplex PCR; in TCRdb, only in-frame clones are kept and a portion is missing. The sample carries under 200,000 clones, 62% recorded once. The sample was PBMCs. The receptors stem from a man aged 35 to 55 in good health and CMV-seronegative.

As to this clone: The junction departs from the called germline gene at one end, perhaps through a read error. The chain employs TRBV7-8 and TRBJ2-1; 9 bases line up with TRBD2. The germline CDR1 and CDR2 sequences are SGHVS and FQNEAQ. This CDR3 contains 14 residues. For the CDR3, the DNA is TGTGCCAGCAGCCTAGCGGGGACATACAATGAGCAGTTCTTC. It translates to CASSLAGTYNEQFF.

This sequence joins TRBV5-1 and TRBJ1-2, with 10 bases fitting TRBD1. Germline trimming cut 3 bases from V and 6 bases from J; bases unmatched to any gene: 8. CDR1 is SGHRS and CDR2 is YFSETQ in the germline V gene. There are 15 residues in the CDR3. This chain's CDR3 is CASSSRTGGSDGYTF. The DNA for the CDR3 is TGCGCCAGCAGCTCGAGGACAGGGGGTAGTGATGGCTACACCTTC.

The chain employs TRBV10-3 and TRBJ1-1; D not resolved. The CDR3 contains 9 residues. Trimming stripped 10 bases from V and 5 bases from J, with 5 bases between. The germline CDR1 and CDR2 sequences are ENHRY and SYGVKD. The CDR3 DNA is TGTGCCAGCGGAACTGAAGCTTTCTTT. It is translated as CASGTEAFF.

This chain uses TRBV7-9 with TRBJ2-2; D is perhaps TRBD1 (6 bases). This CDR3 has 16 amino acids. V lost 5 bases to trimming and J lost 0 bases, with 13 bases between them. Germline CDR1 and CDR2: SEHNR and FQNEAQ (reference sequence). The DNA of the CDR3 is TGTGCCAGCAGCCTAAGGTCAGGGGCGAACACCGGGGAGCTGTTTTTT. Residues: CASSLRSGANTGELFF.

Only one count was recorded for this clone. This chain joins TRBV7-9 and TRBJ1-3; D is undetermined. The CDR3 is 16 amino acids. V lost 3 bases and J lost 4, with 16 bases in between. Germline V gene sequence: CDR1 SEHNR, CDR2 FQNEAQ (reference sequence). As DNA, the CDR3 is TGTGCCAGCAGCTTCCCCCCGGGAGCTGCGGGAAACACCATATATTTT. Translated, it gives CASSFPPGAAGNTIYF. Supplemented by reference TRBV7-9 and TRBJ1-3, the full variable domain reads DTGVSQNPRHKITKRGQNVTFRCDPISEHNRLYWYRQTLGQGPEFLTYFQNEAQLEKSRLLSDRFSAERPKGSFSTLEIQRTEQGDSAMYLCASSFPPGAAGNTIYFGEGSWLTVV.

V and J are TRBV27 and TRBJ1-5, with D perhaps TRBD1 (5 bases). This CDR3 has 12 amino acids. Trimming stripped 6 bases from V and 6 bases from J, with 9 bases between. Germline CDR1 and CDR2: MNHEY and SMNVEV (reference sequence). Written as DNA, the CDR3 is TGTGCCAGCAGGGGGCAGGGTCAGCCCCAGCATTTT. Translation: CASRGQGQPQHF.